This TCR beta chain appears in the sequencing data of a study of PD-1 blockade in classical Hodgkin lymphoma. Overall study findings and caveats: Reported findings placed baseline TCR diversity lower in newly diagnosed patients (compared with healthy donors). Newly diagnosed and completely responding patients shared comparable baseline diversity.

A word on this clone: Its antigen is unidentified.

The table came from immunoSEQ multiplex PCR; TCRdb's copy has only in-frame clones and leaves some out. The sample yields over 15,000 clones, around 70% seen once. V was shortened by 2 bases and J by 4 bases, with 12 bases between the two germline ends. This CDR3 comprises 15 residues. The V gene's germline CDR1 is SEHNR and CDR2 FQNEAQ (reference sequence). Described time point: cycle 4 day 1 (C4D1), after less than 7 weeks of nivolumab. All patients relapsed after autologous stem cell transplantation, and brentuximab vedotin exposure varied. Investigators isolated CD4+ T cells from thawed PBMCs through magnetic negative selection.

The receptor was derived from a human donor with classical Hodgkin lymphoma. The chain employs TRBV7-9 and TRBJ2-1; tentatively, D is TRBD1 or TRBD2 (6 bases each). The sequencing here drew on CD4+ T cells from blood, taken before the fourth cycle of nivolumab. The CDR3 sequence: CASSLNGGSYNEQFF. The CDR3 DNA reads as TGTGCCAGCAGCTTAAACGGGGGCTCATACAATGAGCAGTTCTTC.